These 9 T cell receptor beta chains share one sample of origin, sequenced in a study of cytotoxic CD8 clonotypes in ibrutinib-treated CLL. Sequencing was performed with immunoSEQ multiplex PCR; in TCRdb, only in-frame clones are kept and a portion is missing. The profile shows 250,000 or so clones, less than 75% of them singletons. The source material was PBMCs, sampled after 24 months of ibrutinib treatment. Source of these receptors: a human donor with chronic lymphocytic leukemia.

The genes are TRBV25-1 and TRBJ1-4, with a weak D call TRBD1 (5 bases). CDR3 length: 15 residues. Germline assignment: CDR1 MGHDK and CDR2 SYGVNS. V was cut by 4 bases and J by 7 bases, with 16 bases left in between. The CDR3 sequence is CASSATGPLGEKLFF. Written as DNA, the CDR3 is TGTGCCAGCAGTGCGACGGGGCCCTTGGGTGAAAAACTGTTTTTT. Based on the CDR3 plus reference TRBV25-1 and TRBJ1-4, the full variable domain is EADIYQTPRYLVIGTGKKITLECSQTMGHDKMYWYQQDPGMELHLIHYSYGVNSTEKGDLSSESTVSRIRTEHFPLTLESARPSHTSQYLCASSATGPLGEKLFFGSGTQLSVL.

The chain employs TRBV28 and TRBJ1-1, with TRBD1 identical over 10 bases. The CDR3 sequence is 16 residues long. The V and J ends lost 6 bases and 4 bases, in that order; junction bases with no gene match: 11. In germline, CDR1 is MDHEN, CDR2 SYDVKM. CDR3 loop: CASSQPGQGIGTEAFF. In DNA, the CDR3 is TGTGCCAGCAGCCAACCGGGACAGGGGATTGGCACTGAAGCTTTCTTT.

The rearrangement links TRBV9 to TRBJ2-7, with 11 bases identical to TRBD1. The V and J ends lost 4 bases and 1 base, in that order; junction bases with no gene match: 4. Looked up from germline, CDR1 is SGDLS and CDR2 is YYNGEE. CDR3 size: 15 residues. The DNA for the CDR3 is TGTGCCAGCAGCCTCGGGACAGGGGGTTCCTACGAGCAGTACTTC. Its protein is CASSLGTGGSYEQYF.

This clone was counted between two and nine times. This chain links TRBV27 with TRBJ2-7, with TRBD1 matching 9 bases. Germline V CDR1 and CDR2: MNHEY, SMNVEV (reference sequence). V lost 5 bases, J lost 5 bases, and 7 bases stayed unmatched. This CDR3 is built from 14 residues. CDR3 sequence: CASSKWTGVDEQYF. The DNA of the CDR3 is TGTGCCAGCAGTAAATGGACAGGGGTGGACGAGCAGTACTTC.

The V gene is TRBV7-3, the J gene TRBJ1-1, with D tentatively TRBD1 (6 bases). This CDR3 contains 14 residues. Trimming removed 5 bases at V and 1 base at J, with 11 bases between. CDR1 SGHTA and CDR2 FQGTGA come from the germline V gene. The CDR3: CASSPGHQNTEAFF. In DNA, the CDR3 is TGTGCCAGCAGCCCGGGACACCAGAACACTGAAGCTTTCTTT. The whole variable domain, filled in from reference TRBV7-3 and TRBJ1-1, reads GAGVSQTPSNKVTEKGKYVELRCDPISGHTALYWYRQSLGQGPEFLIYFQGTGAADDSGLPNDRFFAVRPEGSVSTLKIQRTERGDSAVYLCASSPGHQNTEAFFGQGTRLTVV.

The chain couples TRBV4-1 to TRBJ2-7, with a tentative D call TRBD2 (6 bases). V gave up 0 bases and J gave up 3 bases, with 15 bases separating them. Germline lookup yields CDR1 MGHRA and CDR2 YSYEKL. This CDR3 is built from 16 residues. The chain's CDR3 is CASSQEALAPHYEQYF. The CDR3 nucleotides are TGCGCCAGCAGCCAAGAGGCCCTAGCGCCGCACTACGAGCAGTACTTC.

Only a few counts were recorded for this clone. The J gene is TRBJ1-2, the V gene TRBV14, with D unresolved. CDR3 length equals 11 residues. V lost 0 bases to trimming and J lost 8 bases, with 4 bases between them. Germline V CDR1 and CDR2: SGHDN, FVKESK. The CDR3 sequence: CASSQDAGYTF. The DNA for the CDR3 is TGTGCCAGCAGCCAAGACGCCGGCTACACCTTC.

The V and J genes are TRBV29-1 and TRBJ1-1; unclear D gene. The germline V gene has CDR1 SQVTM and CDR2 ANQGSEA. CDR3 length: 14 residues. V was trimmed by 1 base and J by 6 bases, leaving 15 bases between them. CDR3 nucleotides: TGCAGCGTTGAAGTCCTAGGGCCCAATCCTGAAGCTTTCTTT. As protein: CSVEVLGPNPEAFF.

The CDR3 is CASSFFGQGVTGELFF. The DNA for the CDR3 is TGTGCCAGCAGCTTCTTCGGACAGGGGGTTACCGGGGAGCTGTTTTTT. This chain joins TRBV7-3 and TRBJ2-2, with 10 bases matching TRBD1. Germline V gene data show CDR1 as SGHTA and CDR2 as FQGTGA. The CDR3 is made up of 16 amino acids. With V trimmed by 3 bases and J by 5 bases, 6 bases remained unmatched.